Listed below are T cell receptor beta chains from one sample, sequenced in a study of blood T cells in healthy people across ages. TCRdb fed the 5' RACE reads into MiXCR, producing one record per CDR3 protein. In the table there are 550,000 to 750,000 distinct CDR3 sequences, around 21% of which are singletons. What was sequenced was blood. The receptors here all came from a man between 65 and 85 years old in good health. The CDR3 runs from the conserved cysteine through the conserved F or W. D genes are given only for firm matches. The size of a clone is reported for some rows only, either as once, few or many, or as a class for expanded clones.

d_call,j_call,clone_size,v_call,cdr3_aa,cdr3_nt
-,TRBJ2-3,-,TRBV4-2,CASSQGLRYTDTQYF,TGTGCCAGCAGCCAAGGCTTGCGGTACACAGATACGCAGTATTTT
TRBD2,TRBJ2-1,-,TRBV19,CATLTSGRAGVF,TGTGCCACCCTAACTAGCGGGAGGGCCGGGGTCTTC
TRBD2,TRBJ2-3,-,TRBV20-1,CSARDPLRREWGDTQYF,TGCAGTGCTAGAGACCCCCTCAGGCGGGAGTGGGGAGATACGCAGTATTTT
-,TRBJ2-2,many,TRBV20-1,CSASESANTGELFF,TGCAGTGCTAGTGAGAGCGCGAACACCGGGGAGCTGTTTTTT
TRBD2,TRBJ2-3,few,TRBV20-1,CSAISSGHTGTQYF,TGCAGTGCAATTTCTAGCGGGCACACAGGTACGCAGTATTTT
-,TRBJ2-5,many,TRBV28,CASSPIGWRETQYF,TGTGCCAGCAGCCCAATTGGATGGCGAGAGACCCAGTACTTC
-,TRBJ2-3,-,TRBV4-1,CASSQLGGVSTDTQYF,TGCGCCAGCAGCCAATTGGGGGGAGTTAGCACAGATACGCAGTATTTT
-,TRBJ1-5,-,TRBV12-3/TRBV12-4,CASSYVNQPQHF,TGTGCCAGCAGTTATGTCAATCAGCCCCAGCATTTT
TRBD2,TRBJ2-1,-,TRBV7-9,CASSSQPSGVYNEQFF,TGTGCCAGCAGCTCCCAGCCCAGCGGGGTTTACAATGAGCAGTTCTTC
-,TRBJ2-7,-,TRBV28,CASSTTGPTYEQYF,TGTGCCAGCAGTACCACGGGACCCACCTACGAGCAGTACTTC
-,TRBJ2-7,-,TRBV28,CASSFMSRDSEQYF,TGTGCCAGCAGCTTTATGTCCAGGGACTCCGAGCAGTACTTC
-,TRBJ1-2,-,TRBV18,CASAPAGDDYGYTF,TGTGCCAGTGCCCCGGCGGGAGACGACTATGGCTACACCTTC
TRBD1,TRBJ2-3,few,TRBV19,CASSTRQGWADTQYF,TGTGCCAGTAGTACCCGACAGGGGTGGGCAGATACGCAGTATTTT
TRBD2,TRBJ2-5,-,TRBV6-2/TRBV6-3,CASSEPGLELQTQYF,TGTGCCAGCAGCGAGCCGGGACTAGAATTGCAGACCCAGTACTTC
TRBD1,TRBJ2-5,-,TRBV3-1,CASSQGPGGLETQYF,TGTGCCAGCAGCCAAGGTCCAGGGGGCCTCGAGACCCAGTACTTC
-,TRBJ2-1,few,TRBV9,CASSSGAPSSYNEQFF,TGTGCCAGCAGCTCCGGGGCTCCGAGCTCCTACAATGAGCAGTTCTTC
-,TRBJ1-3,few,TRBV7-9,CASSLREPGNTIYF,TGTGCCAGCAGCTTACGGGAGCCTGGAAACACCATATATTTT
TRBD1,TRBJ2-2,few,TRBV30,CASNRGPNTGELFF,TGTGCCAGCAACAGGGGCCCGAACACCGGGGAGCTGTTTTTT
-,TRBJ2-3,-,TRBV20-1,CSAQRGAETQYF,TGCAGTGCTCAGAGGGGGGCGGAGACGCAGTATTTT
-,TRBJ2-7,-,TRBV12-5,CASLPGTSTAGEQYF,TGTGCTAGTCTCCCCGGGACTTCCACCGCTGGGGAGCAGTACTTC
-,TRBJ2-1,-,TRBV6-2/TRBV6-3,CASSYHLGGSGQFF,TGTGCCAGCAGTTATCATCTGGGGGGCTCGGGGCAGTTCTTC
-,TRBJ2-5,-,TRBV20-1,CRAEGLGQETQYF,TGCAGAGCTGAAGGATTGGGCCAAGAGACCCAGTACTTC
TRBD2,TRBJ2-7,-,TRBV6-1,CASTPGGDEQYF,TGTGCCAGCACTCCGGGAGGGGATGAGCAGTACTTC
-,TRBJ1-2,-,TRBV5-1,CASSPDGEPYGYTF,TGCGCCAGCAGCCCGGATGGAGAACCCTATGGCTACACCTTC
TRBD2,TRBJ2-1,-,TRBV20-1,CSARLAGSNSYNEQFF,TGCAGTGCTAGACTAGCGGGGTCAAACTCCTACAATGAGCAGTTCTTC
TRBD2,TRBJ2-7,few,TRBV6-2/TRBV6-3,CATNGLDGSYEQYF,TGTGCCACCAATGGACTAGACGGGTCCTACGAGCAGTACTTC
-,TRBJ2-7,-,TRBV20-1,CSAGYLGEQYF,TGCAGTGCAGGCTACCTCGGGGAGCAGTACTTC
-,TRBJ2-1,few,TRBV4-2,CASSQETASSYNEQFF,TGTGCCAGCAGCCAAGAGACTGCAAGCTCCTACAATGAGCAGTTCTTC
TRBD1,TRBJ1-4,-,TRBV5-1,CASSTGTGRSEEKLFF,TGCGCCAGCAGCACGGGGACAGGTAGAAGCGAAGAAAAACTGTTTTTT
-,TRBJ2-3,-,TRBV5-1,CASSISHLIREDTQYF,TGCGCCAGCAGCATATCTCATCTTATTAGGGAAGATACGCAGTATTTT
-,TRBJ2-5,many,TRBV7-9,CASSSTLGRVEETQYF,TGTGCCAGCAGCTCTACACTCGGCAGGGTAGAAGAGACCCAGTACTTC
TRBD2,TRBJ2-6,-,TRBV20-1,CSADPGLAYSGANVLTF,TGCAGTGCGGATCCGGGACTAGCTTATTCTGGGGCCAACGTCCTGACTTTC
TRBD2,TRBJ2-1,few,TRBV29-1,CSGGLAPNEQFF,TGCAGCGGTGGACTAGCTCCCAATGAGCAGTTCTTC
TRBD1,TRBJ2-5,many,TRBV6-1,CASSSGTGETQYF,TGTGCCAGCAGTTCCGGGACAGGGGAGACCCAGTACTTC
TRBD2,TRBJ2-5,-,TRBV28,CASSPPGGGQETQYF,TGTGCCAGCAGTCCCCCGGGGGGTGGCCAAGAGACCCAGTACTTC
TRBD1,TRBJ1-2,-,TRBV12-3/TRBV12-4,CASSPGQGGSYYGYTF,TGTGCCAGCAGTCCCGGACAGGGGGGGTCTTACTATGGCTACACCTTC
-,TRBJ2-7,-,TRBV7-9,CASSLEKHEQYF,TGTGCCAGCAGCTTAGAAAAACACGAGCAGTACTTC